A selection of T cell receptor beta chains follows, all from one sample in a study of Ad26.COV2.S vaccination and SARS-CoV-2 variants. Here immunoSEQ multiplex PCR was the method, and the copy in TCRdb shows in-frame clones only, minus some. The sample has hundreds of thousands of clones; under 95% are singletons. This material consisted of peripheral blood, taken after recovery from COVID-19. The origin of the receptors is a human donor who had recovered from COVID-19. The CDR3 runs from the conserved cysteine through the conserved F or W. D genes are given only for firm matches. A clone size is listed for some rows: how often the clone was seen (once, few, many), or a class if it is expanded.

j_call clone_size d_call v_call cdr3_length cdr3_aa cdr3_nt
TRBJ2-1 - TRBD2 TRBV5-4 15 CASSNGLAGGREQFF TGTGCCAGCAGCAATGGACTAGCGGGGGGGCGGGAGCAGTTCTTC
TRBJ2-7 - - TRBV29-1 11 CSVVTAYEQYF TGCAGCGTTGTGACAGCCTACGAGCAGTACTTC
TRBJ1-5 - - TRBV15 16 CATSSGSRQPNQPQHF TGTGCCACCAGCAGCGGCTCGAGACAGCCCAATCAGCCCCAGCATTTT
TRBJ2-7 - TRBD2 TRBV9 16 CASSVVSAGGRDEQYF TGTGCCAGCAGCGTAGTCTCGGCGGGGGGGCGCGACGAGCAGTACTTC
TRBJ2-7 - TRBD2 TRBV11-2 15 CASSFELAGPYEQYF TGTGCCAGCAGCTTTGAGCTAGCGGGCCCCTACGAGCAGTACTTC
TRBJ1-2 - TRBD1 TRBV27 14 CASSRPGTGDGYTF TGTGCCAGCAGTCGCCCCGGGACAGGGGACGGCTACACCTTC
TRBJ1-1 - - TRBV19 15 CASSGLGRYDTEAFF TGTGCCAGTAGTGGGCTGGGGAGGTACGACACTGAAGCTTTCTTT
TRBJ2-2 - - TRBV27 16 CASSFAVTGNTGELFF TGTGCCAGCAGTTTTGCTGTGACAGGGAACACCGGGGAGCTGTTTTTT
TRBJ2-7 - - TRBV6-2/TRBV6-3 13 CASSPPYFYEQYF TGTGCCAGCAGTCCCCCGTATTTCTACGAGCAGTACTTC
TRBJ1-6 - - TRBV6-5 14 CASSYGGRNSPLHF TGTGCCAGCAGTTACGGGGGCAGAAATTCACCCCTCCACTTT
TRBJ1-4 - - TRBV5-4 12 CASSYSMRKLFF TGTGCCAGCAGCTACTCCATGAGGAAACTGTTTTTT
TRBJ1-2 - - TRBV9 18 CASTPQWGELVGKDGYTF TGTGCCAGCACCCCCCAATGGGGTGAATTGGTGGGGAAAGATGGCTACACCTTC
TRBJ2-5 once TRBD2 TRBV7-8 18 CASSLKLSGGASVETQYF TGTGCCAGCAGCTTAAAATTGAGCGGGGGGGCCAGTGTGGAGACCCAGTACTTC
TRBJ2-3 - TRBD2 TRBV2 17 CASSTGTSGGASDTQYF TGTGCCAGCAGTACCGGGACTAGCGGGGGGGCCTCAGATACGCAGTATTTT
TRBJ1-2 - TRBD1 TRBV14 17 CASSQMPRGRFNYGYTF TGTGCCAGCAGCCAGATGCCCAGGGGGCGTTTTAACTATGGCTACACCTTC
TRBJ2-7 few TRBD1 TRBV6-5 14 CASSLGQGSYEQYF TGTGCCAGCAGTCTCGGACAGGGATCCTACGAGCAGTACTTC
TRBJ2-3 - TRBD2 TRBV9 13 CASSVTSGVTQYF TGTGCCAGCAGCGTGACTAGCGGGGTAACGCAGTATTTT
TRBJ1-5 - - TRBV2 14 CASSPGLGSQPQHF TGTGCCAGCAGCCCAGGGCTGGGCAGCCAGCCCCAGCATTTT
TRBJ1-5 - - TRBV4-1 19 CASSQAPDMVLGTHQPQHF TGCGCCAGCAGCCAAGCTCCGGATATGGTTTTGGGGACCCATCAGCCCCAGCATTTT
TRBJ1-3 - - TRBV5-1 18 CASSSLKDRWYPGNTIYF TGCGCCAGCAGCTCGCTAAAAGACAGGTGGTATCCTGGAAACACCATATATTTT
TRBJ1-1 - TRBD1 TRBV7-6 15 CASSSNRDRGTEAFF TGTGCCAGCAGCTCCAACCGGGACAGGGGCACTGAAGCTTTCTTT
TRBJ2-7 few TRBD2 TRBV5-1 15 CASSLGLAASYEQYF TGCGCCAGCAGCTTAGGACTAGCGGCCTCCTACGAGCAGTACTTC
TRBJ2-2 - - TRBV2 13 CASNRENTGELFF TGTGCCAGCAATCGGGAAAACACCGGGGAGCTGTTTTTT
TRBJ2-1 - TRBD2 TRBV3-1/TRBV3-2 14 CASSLGTRHNEQFF TGTGCCAGCAGCCTCGGGACTAGGCACAATGAGCAGTTCTTC
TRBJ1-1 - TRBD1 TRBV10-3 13 CAAGQGRNTEAFF TGTGCCGCCGGACAGGGTCGGAACACTGAAGCTTTCTTT
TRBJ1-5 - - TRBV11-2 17 CASSLEGRVYSNQPQHF TGTGCCAGCAGCTTAGAAGGGAGGGTATATAGCAATCAGCCCCAGCATTTT
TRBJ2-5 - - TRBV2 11 CATLREETQYF TGTGCCACCCTAAGGGAAGAGACCCAGTACTTC
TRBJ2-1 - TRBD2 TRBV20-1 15 CSASRRAGPKDEQFF TGCAGTGCTAGTCGTCGAGCGGGGCCCAAGGATGAGCAGTTCTTC
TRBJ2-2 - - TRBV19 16 CASSKIGTKNTGELFF TGTGCCAGTAGCAAAATCGGGACAAAGAACACCGGGGAGCTGTTTTTT
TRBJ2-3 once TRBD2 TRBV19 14 CASSGVAGLDTQYF TGTGCCAGTAGTGGGGTAGCGGGGTTAGATACGCAGTATTTT
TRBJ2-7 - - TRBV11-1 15 CASSLSSDSSYEQYF TGTGCCAGCAGCTTATCCTCGGATTCCTCCTACGAGCAGTACTTC
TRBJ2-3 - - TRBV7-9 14 CASSLGVGADTQYF TGTGCCAGCAGCTTAGGGGTTGGTGCAGATACGCAGTATTTT
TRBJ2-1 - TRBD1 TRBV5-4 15 CASSPGTGGSNEQFF TGTGCCAGCAGCCCTGGGACAGGGGGGAGTAATGAGCAGTTCTTC
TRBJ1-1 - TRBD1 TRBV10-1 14 CASTPGQGNTEAFF TGCGCCAGCACCCCGGGACAGGGGAACACTGAAGCTTTCTTT
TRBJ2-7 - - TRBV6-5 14 CASSYGGTLYEQYF TGTGCCAGCAGTTACGGGGGGACACTCTACGAGCAGTACTTC
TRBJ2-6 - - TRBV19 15 CASSPGSSGANVLTF TGTGCCAGTAGTCCAGGAAGCTCTGGGGCCAACGTCCTGACTTTC
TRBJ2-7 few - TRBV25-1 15 CASSRSVASPYEQYF TGTGCCAGCAGCCGCTCGGTCGCCTCGCCCTACGAGCAGTACTTC
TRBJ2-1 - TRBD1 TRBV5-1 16 CASSPTLDREANEQFF TGCGCCAGCAGCCCTACCTTGGACAGGGAAGCCAATGAGCAGTTCTTC
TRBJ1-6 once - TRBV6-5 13 CASSYSSNSPLHF TGTGCCAGCAGTTACTCGAGTAATTCACCCCTCCACTTT
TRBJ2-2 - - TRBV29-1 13 CSVDQGRAGELFF TGCAGCGTTGATCAGGGTAGGGCCGGGGAGCTGTTTTTT
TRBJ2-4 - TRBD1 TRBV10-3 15 CAISELGRGKNIQYF TGTGCCATCAGTGAGTTAGGCAGGGGGAAAAACATTCAGTACTTC
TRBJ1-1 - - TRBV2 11 CASIPSTEAFF TGTGCCAGCATCCCGTCCACTGAAGCTTTCTTT
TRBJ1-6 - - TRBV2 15 CASSETEESNSPLHF TGTGCCAGCAGTGAGACGGAAGAATCAAATTCACCCCTCCACTTT
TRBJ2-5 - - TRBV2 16 CASSELEQGGQETQYF TGTGCCAGCAGTGAATTAGAGCAGGGGGGGCAAGAGACCCAGTACTTC
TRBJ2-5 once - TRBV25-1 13 CASSEPTRETQYF TGTGCCAGCAGCGAGCCCACGAGAGAGACCCAGTACTTC
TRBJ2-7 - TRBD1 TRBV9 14 CASTAGTGSFEQYF TGTGCCAGCACCGCCGGGACAGGGTCCTTCGAGCAGTACTTC
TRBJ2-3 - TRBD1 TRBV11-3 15 CASSSGQGLSDTQYF TGTGCCAGCAGCTCGGGACAGGGTTTGTCAGATACGCAGTATTTT
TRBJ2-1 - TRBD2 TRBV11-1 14 CATSKGLASNEQFF TGTGCCACCTCAAAGGGACTAGCGAGCAATGAGCAGTTCTTC
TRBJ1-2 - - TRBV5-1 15 CASSLIPGGAWGYTF TGCGCCAGCAGTCTAATCCCGGGGGGCGCGTGGGGCTACACCTTC
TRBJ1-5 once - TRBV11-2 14 CASSLAGGGQPQHF TGTGCCAGCAGCTTAGCGGGGGGCGGTCAGCCCCAGCATTTT
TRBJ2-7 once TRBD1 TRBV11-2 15 CASSSRQGASYEQYF TGTGCCAGCAGCTCCCGACAGGGGGCATCCTACGAGCAGTACTTC
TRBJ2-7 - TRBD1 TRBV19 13 CASSYRGIYEQYF TGTGCCAGTAGCTACAGGGGCATCTACGAGCAGTACTTC
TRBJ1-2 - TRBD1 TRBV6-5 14 CASSRTGGDYGYTF TGTGCCAGCAGTCGGACAGGCGGGGACTATGGCTACACCTTC
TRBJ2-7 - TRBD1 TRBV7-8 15 CASSSGTGGSDEQYF TGTGCCAGCAGCTCCGGGACAGGGGGCTCCGACGAGCAGTACTTC
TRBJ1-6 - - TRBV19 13 CASSDRPYSPLHF TGTGCCAGTAGTGACCGTCCCTATTCACCCCTCCACTTT